This record covers a single TCR beta chain. Trimming removed 4 bases at V and 4 bases at J, with 10 bases between. Germline values: CDR1 SQVTM, CDR2 ANQGSEA. This CDR3 comprises 13 residues. This record comes from a study of shared T cell receptors in the human thymus. Assay: immunoSEQ multiplex PCR; the TCRdb copy retains only in-frame clones and omits some. The sample includes some 700,000 clones, approximately 88% of them seen just once. These data were also filed under a second study, of human thymus T cells. From that report: Those donating were healthy Finnish infants in corrective surgery for congenital heart defects. Resections from corrective heart surgery provided thymus tissue. Seemingly biased V and J gene usage marked thymic and blood repertoires.

The sequencing input was thymocytes. The chain employs TRBV29-1 and TRBJ1-4; no definite D call. The TCR comes from a boy under three years old with a congenital heart defect. The CDR3 protein is CSVGGRVNEKLFF. In DNA, the CDR3 is TGCAGCGTTGGTGGGCGGGTTAATGAAAAACTGTTTTTT.